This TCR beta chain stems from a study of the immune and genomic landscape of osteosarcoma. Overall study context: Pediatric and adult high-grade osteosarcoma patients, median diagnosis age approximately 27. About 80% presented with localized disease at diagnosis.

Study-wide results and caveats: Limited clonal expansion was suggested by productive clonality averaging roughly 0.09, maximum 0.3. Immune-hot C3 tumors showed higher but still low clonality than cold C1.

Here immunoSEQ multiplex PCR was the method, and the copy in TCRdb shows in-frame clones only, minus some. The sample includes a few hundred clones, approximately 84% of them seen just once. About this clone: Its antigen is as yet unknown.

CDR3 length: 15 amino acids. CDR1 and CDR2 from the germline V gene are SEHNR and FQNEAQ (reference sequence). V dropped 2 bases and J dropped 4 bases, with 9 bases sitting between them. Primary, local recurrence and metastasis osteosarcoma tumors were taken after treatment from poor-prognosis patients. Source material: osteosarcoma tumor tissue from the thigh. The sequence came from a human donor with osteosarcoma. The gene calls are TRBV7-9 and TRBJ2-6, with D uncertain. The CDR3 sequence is CASSLRSPGANVLTF. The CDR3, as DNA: TGTGCCAGCAGCTTAAGGTCACCCGGGGCCAACGTCCTGACTTTC.